This passage covers 29 T cell receptor beta chains from one sample sequenced in a study of T-cell reconstitution after alpha-beta-depleted transplantation in children. Unique molecular identifiers were used in preparing the TCRbeta library. From the PCR reads, TCRdb called clonotypes with MiXCR, one entry per CDR3 protein. In the table there are about 600,000 distinct CDR3 sequences, roughly a tenth of which are singletons. The specimen was PBMCs from the stem cell graft donor, collected from the stem cell graft. All receptors derive from a human donor who donated a stem cell graft to a child with acute myeloid leukemia.

In this sample, this clonotype turned up a few times. J is TRBJ2-7 and V is TRBV20-1; 10 nucleotides line up with TRBD1. The CDR3 runs 14 residues. Germline V gene sequence: CDR1 DFQATT, CDR2 SNEGSKA (reference sequence). The ends lost 5 bases at V and 3 bases at J; junction bases unmatched: 7. The CDR3 sequence is CSAALGTGVYEQYF. For the CDR3, the DNA is TGCAGTGCTGCTCTGGGGACAGGGGTCTACGAGCAGTACTTC.

The CDR3 reads CASSSGLTGAETQYF. Written as DNA, the CDR3 is TGTGCCAGCAGCTCAGGACTAACGGGGGCGGAGACCCAGTACTTC. This chain connects TRBV5-6 to TRBJ2-5; D may be TRBD1 or TRBD2 (6 bases each). The CDR3 extends over 15 amino acids. Trimming pared 3 bases from V and 5 bases from J, leaving 17 bases between. CDR1 SGHDT and CDR2 YYEEEE come from the germline V gene. Complete variable domain (other parts from reference TRBV5-6 and TRBJ2-5): DAGVTQSPTHLIKTRGQQVTLRCSPKSGHDTVSWYQQALGQGPQFIFQYYEEEERQRGNFPDRFSGHQFPNYSSELNVNALLLGDSALYLCASSSGLTGAETQYFGPGTRLLVL.

J is TRBJ2-2 and V is TRBV29-1; 11 bases align to TRBD1. This CDR3 spans 16 amino acids. Germline V gene lookup returns CDR1 SQVTM and CDR2 ANQGSEA. Trimming took 2 bases from V and 6 from J; bases not matched to a gene: 8. Written as DNA, the CDR3 is TGCAGCGTTGAACTGACGGGACAGGGGGGGCCCGGGGAGCTGTTTTTT. This translates into CSVELTGQGGPGELFF.

This clonotype has at least ten counts. CDR3 protein: CSATGTITIYEQFF. CDR3 in DNA: TGCAGTGCAACCGGGACTATTACAATATATGAGCAGTTCTTC. The chain uses TRBV20-1 and TRBJ2-1, with 7 positions matching TRBD2. CDR1 and CDR2 from the germline V gene are DFQATT and SNEGSKA (reference sequence). The V and J ends lost 6 bases and 8 bases, in that order; junction bases with no gene match: 13. The CDR3 sequence is 14 residues long.

This clonotype occurred a few times. The chain joins TRBV27 to TRBJ2-1, with D perhaps TRBD1 or TRBD2 (5 bases each). Germline V CDR1 and CDR2: MNHEY, SMNVEV (reference sequence). The CDR3 is made up of 16 amino acids. Trimming removed 5 bases from V and 4 bases from J, with 18 bases in between. DNA of the CDR3: TGTGCCAGCAGTCCCGGATCGGGGCCCTTTTACAATGAGCAGTTCTTC. Amino acids: CASSPGSGPFYNEQFF.

As for this clonotype: A much larger clone differs by one base, so this may be a read error. The chain combines TRBV6-4 with TRBJ2-2; a possible D gene is TRBD2 (6 bases). The length of the CDR3 is 15 residues. Germline V gene sequence: CDR1 MRHNA, CDR2 SNTAGT. Here the CDR3 reads CASSRDPANTRELFF. As DNA, the CDR3 is TGTGCCAGCTCGCGGGACCCAGCGAACACCAGGGAGCTGTTTTTT.

This clonotype was picked up many times. The rearrangement links TRBV7-4 to TRBJ2-5; no reliable D call. With 3 bases removed from V and 0 bases from J, the gap between germline ends came to 8 bases. The CDR3 totals 14 residues. The germline gives CDR1 SGHVT, CDR2 SQSDAQ. The CDR3 loop reads CASSFLLYQETQYF. The CDR3 DNA reads TGTGCCAGCAGCTTCCTACTGTACCAAGAGACCCAGTACTTC.

The table lists this clonotype with many counts. J is TRBJ2-1 and V is TRBV10-3; D remains unclear. There are 13 residues in the CDR3. V was cut by 5 bases and J by 0 bases, with 5 bases left in between. Looked up from germline, CDR1 is ENHRY and CDR2 is SYGVKD. As DNA, the CDR3 is TGTGCCATCAGTAACAGCTCCTACAATGAGCAGTTCTTC. It yields the protein CAISNSSYNEQFF.

The chain uses TRBV18 and TRBJ2-1; possible D gene TRBD2, 5 bases. There are 15 residues in the CDR3. The germline CDR1 and CDR2 sequences are KGHSH and LQKENI. V was cut by 0 bases and J by 8 bases, with 14 bases left in between. The CDR3 sequence: CASSPPTPLGDEQFF. DNA for the CDR3: TGTGCCAGCTCACCACCAACCCCTCTCGGGGATGAGCAGTTCTTC.

The chain employs TRBV7-3 and TRBJ2-1; no clear D. This CDR3 is 16 amino acids long. V lost 3 bases and J lost 7, with 19 bases in between. CDR1 is SGHTA, CDR2 FQGTGA, per germline. CDR3 DNA sequence: TGTGCCAGCAGCTTCGTCCCCAGGAGCTATGGGAATGAGCAGTTCTTC. As protein: CASSFVPRSYGNEQFF. Looking up the rest from reference TRBV7-3 and TRBJ2-1 gives the full variable domain: GAGVSQTPSNKVTEKGKYVELRCDPISGHTALYWYRQSLGQGPEFLIYFQGTGAADDSGLPNDRFFAVRPEGSVSTLKIQRTERGDSAVYLCASSFVPRSYGNEQFFGPGTRLTVL.

V gene TRBV20-1 combines with J gene TRBJ2-1; D not certain. Per the germline V gene, CDR1 is DFQATT and CDR2 is SNEGSKA (reference sequence). The CDR3 is 12 residues long. The CDR3 here is CCARLLGNEQFF. The DNA for the CDR3 is TGCTGCGCTAGGCTTTTAGGCAATGAGCAGTTCTTC.

The chain links TRBV7-2 to TRBJ2-1; 7 nucleotides align to TRBD2. CDR3 length: 16 amino acids. CDR1 SGHTA and CDR2 FQGNSA come from the germline V gene. J lost 2 bases, V lost 2 bases, and 6 bases had no gene match. CDR3 DNA sequence: TGTGCCAGCAGCTTACTGGGGGGGGTCACCTACAATGAGCAGTTCTTC. This gives the protein CASSLLGGVTYNEQFF. Using reference TRBV7-2 and TRBJ2-1 for the parts outside the CDR3, the full variable domain is GAGVSQSPSNKVTEKGKDVELRCDPISGHTALYWYRQSLGQGLEFLIYFQGNSAPDKSGLPSDRFSAERTGGSVSTLTIQRTQQEDSAVYLCASSLLGGVTYNEQFFGPGTRLTVL.

This rearrangement joins TRBV12-3 or TRBV12-4 to TRBJ2-3, with D unclear. The CDR3 runs 13 residues. Trimming took off 7 bases at V and 2 bases at J, with 10 bases between the two ends. The CDR3 sequence is CASTSPATDTQYF. The CDR3 DNA follows: TGTGCCAGCACCTCCCCAGCCACAGATACGCAGTATTTT.

V and J are TRBV24-1 and TRBJ2-1; D is unresolved. The CDR3 extends over 16 amino acids. Germline V gene lookup returns CDR1 KGHDR and CDR2 SFDVKD. Deletions cut 4 bases from V and 4 bases from J, with 16 bases between. As DNA, the CDR3 is TGTGCCACCAGTGACCCAGCGAGATATGGGTACAATGAGCAGTTCTTC. Amino acids: CATSDPARYGYNEQFF.

The rearrangement links TRBV12-3 or TRBV12-4 to TRBJ2-3; tentatively, D is TRBD1 (6 bases). Deletions cut 6 bases from V and 3 bases from J, with 16 bases between. CDR3 length equals 15 residues. CDR3 sequence reads: CASSTRGPITDTQYF. In DNA form, the CDR3 reads TGTGCCAGCAGCACCAGGGGCCCTATTACAGATACGCAGTATTTT.

This clonotype was recorded a few times. CDR3 region: CASSLRAGGTAAETQYF. The CDR3 nucleotides read TGTGCCAGCAGCTTAAGGGCGGGAGGGACGGCGGCAGAGACCCAGTACTTC. The gene calls are TRBV7-2 and TRBJ2-5; 9 positions match TRBD2. V dropped 2 bases and J dropped 4; count of bases not matched to a gene: 11. The CDR3 is made up of 17 amino acids. CDR1 SGHTA and CDR2 FQGNSA come from the germline V gene.

V is TRBV20-1 and J is TRBJ1-5, with D possibly being TRBD1 (5 bases). Germline V CDR1 and CDR2: DFQATT, SNEGSKA (reference sequence). This CDR3 spans 17 amino acids. Between the trimmed V and J ends, which lost 6 bases and 0 bases, there was a span of 21 bases. The CDR3 DNA reads TGCAGTGCCCCTAAGAGGGCCACAGGCCGTAGCAATCAGCCCCAGCATTTT. Translated: CSAPKRATGRSNQPQHF.

The rearrangement joins TRBV10-3 to TRBJ2-6; 8 bases are shared with TRBD2. The germline V gene has CDR1 ENHRY and CDR2 SYGVKD. V lost 0 bases to trimming and J lost 4 bases; unmatched junction nucleotides: 8. This CDR3 is built from 18 residues. Here the CDR3 DNA reads TGTGCCATCAGTGAGTCGGCGGGGACTAGGGGAGGGGCCAACGTCCTGACTTTC. Translating gives CAISESAGTRGGANVLTF.

This clonotype was seen many times. This chain uses TRBV28 with TRBJ2-3, with 13 bases identical to TRBD2. V was clipped by 6 bases and J by 4 bases; unmatched bases: 16. CDR3 length equals 19 residues. In germline, CDR1 is MDHEN, CDR2 SYDVKM. The CDR3 nucleotides are TGTGCCAGCAGCTCAACGGGAGGACTAGCGGGAGACAGCGCAGATACGCAGTATTTT. Its translation is CASSSTGGLAGDSADTQYF. The whole variable domain, filled in from reference TRBV28 and TRBJ2-3, reads DVKVTQSSRYLVKRTGEKVFLECVQDMDHENMFWYRQDPGLGLRLIYFSYDVKMKEKGDIPEGYSVSREKKERFSLILESASTNQTSMYLCASSSTGGLAGDSADTQYFGPGTRLTVL.

In this sample, this clonotype turned up many times. J is TRBJ2-5 and V is TRBV20-1; 7 nucleotides align to TRBD1. Germline V lookup: CDR1 DFQATT, CDR2 SNEGSKA (reference sequence). The CDR3 spans 13 residues. Unmatched junction bases numbered 6, after V lost 5 bases and J lost 3 bases. The CDR3 nucleotides read TGCAGTGCTCCATTAACAGGGGAAGAGACCCAGTACTTC. Its translation: CSAPLTGEETQYF.

This clonotype turned up a few times. The chain uses TRBV29-1 and TRBJ2-7, with D uncertain. Trimming removed 1 base at V and 3 bases at J, with 7 bases between. Germline assignment: CDR1 SQVTM and CDR2 ANQGSEA. The CDR3 length is 12 residues. CDR3 residues: CSVEVDGYEQYF. DNA of the CDR3: TGCAGCGTTGAAGTAGACGGCTACGAGCAGTACTTC.

This clonotype has just a few counts. The chain has TRBV12-3 or TRBV12-4 and TRBJ2-1; 14 nucleotides match TRBD2. Trimming removed 5 bases from V and 1 base from J; junction bases left unmatched: 4. CDR3 size: 17 residues. The DNA of the CDR3 is TGTGCCAGCAGTCCCGGGACTAGCGGGAGATCCTACAATGAGCAGTTCTTC. It encodes CASSPGTSGRSYNEQFF.

In this sample, this clonotype turned up a few times. The gene calls are TRBV7-9 and TRBJ1-4; possibly TRBD1 for D (6 bases). V lost 2 bases to trimming and J lost 4 bases, with 8 bases between them. This CDR3 is built from 14 residues. Germline V gives CDR1 SEHNR, CDR2 FQNEAQ (reference sequence). The DNA for the CDR3 is TGTGCCAGCAGCTTAAGGACAGATAATGAAAAACTGTTTTTT. It codes for CASSLRTDNEKLFF.

This clonotype was counted only a few times. The rearrangement links TRBV7-9 to TRBJ2-7; D remains ambiguous. CDR1 and CDR2 (germline): SEHNR, FQNEAQ (reference sequence). There are 13 residues in the CDR3. Deletions cut 2 bases from V and 3 bases from J, with 8 bases between. CDR3 coding DNA: TGTGCCAGCAGCTTAAGGGCTGGCTACGAGCAGTACTTC. It is translated as CASSLRAGYEQYF.

This clonotype was found many times. This sequence joins TRBV27 and TRBJ2-7; 12 bases align to TRBD2. The germline gives CDR1 MNHEY, CDR2 SMNVEV (reference sequence). V trimming: 4 bases; J trimming: 7 bases; junction bases outside the gene matches: 8. The CDR3 is 15 amino acids. The CDR3 loop reads CASSSQTSGRGEQYF. The CDR3 coding sequence is TGTGCCAGCAGTTCTCAGACTAGCGGGAGAGGTGAGCAGTACTTC.

This clonotype has ten or more counts. The chain carries TRBV10-3 and TRBJ2-1, with TRBD2 matching 14 bases. From germline, CDR1 is ENHRY and CDR2 SYGVKD. The ends lost 7 bases at V and 9 bases at J; junction bases unmatched: 2. The CDR3 totals 13 residues. The CDR3 DNA is TGTGCCATCATTGGACTAGCGGGAGGTGAGCAGTTCTTC. This gives the protein CAIIGLAGGEQFF.

The sample holds a few counts of this clonotype. The chain couples TRBV20-1 to TRBJ1-1; D unclear. Trimming removed 3 bases from V and 1 base from J, with 15 bases in between. CDR3 length: 15 residues. Germline assignment: CDR1 DFQATT and CDR2 SNEGSKA (reference sequence). CDR3 coding DNA: TGCAGTGCTAGGATCTTGGCAACCTCGAACACTGAAGCTTTCTTT. Translation: CSARILATSNTEAFF.

The rearrangement links TRBV5-1 to TRBJ2-7; D is perhaps TRBD2 (5 bases). The CDR3 spans 14 residues. The germline V gene encodes CDR1 SGHRS and CDR2 YFSETQ. V was cut by 2 bases and J by 2 bases, with 11 bases left in between. The CDR3 is CASSFGIQPYEQYF. The CDR3 DNA reads TGCGCCAGCAGCTTCGGGATACAACCCTACGAGCAGTACTTC. The full variable domain, with the rest looked up from reference TRBV5-1 and TRBJ2-7, is KAGVTQTPRYLIKTRGQQVTLSCSPISGHRSVSWYQQTPGQGLQFLFEYFSETQRNKGNFPGRFSGRQFSNSRSEMNVSTLELGDSALYLCASSFGIQPYEQYFGPGTRLTVT.

This clonotype has a handful of counts. This chain joins TRBV9 and TRBJ2-1; tentative D call: TRBD1 (5 bases). Trimming shortened V by 0 bases and J by 7 bases, and 11 bases separated the two germline ends. Germline CDR1 and CDR2: SGDLS and YYNGEE. CDR3 length: 14 residues. The CDR3 DNA reads TGTGCCAGCAGCGTAGGGGCAGGGCGGAATGAGCAGTTCTTC. Its protein product is CASSVGAGRNEQFF.